The 12 T cell receptor beta chains below were found in one sample sequenced in a study of cytomegalovirus exposure and HLA in healthy donors. Both 60 Vbeta primers and 13 Jbeta primers went into the PCR. Libraries were prepared by immunoSEQ multiplex PCR; TCRdb keeps only in-frame clonotypes and omits some of them. This table holds about 110,000 clones, about 75% found once. The sample consisted of PBMCs. These receptors all stem from a man aged 35-49 years in good health and CMV-seronegative.

The chain links TRBV27 to TRBJ1-6; 7 bases align to TRBD1. CDR3 length: 14 amino acids. The V gene end was trimmed by 3 bases and the J gene end by 7 bases; junction bases not matched to a gene: 3. The germline V gene encodes CDR1 MNHEY and CDR2 SMNVEV (reference sequence). The DNA of the CDR3 is TGTGCCAGCAGTTTCCGGGACAGAAATTCACCCCTCCACTTT. It translates to CASSFRDRNSPLHF.

This rearrangement joins TRBV6-1 to TRBJ1-2; perhaps TRBD1 as D (6 bases). The CDR3 covers 15 residues. Germline V gives CDR1 MNHNS, CDR2 SASEGT. Deletions cut 0 bases from V and 5 bases from J, with 13 bases between. The CDR3 sequence: CASSEAGGVPYGYTF. Written as DNA, the CDR3 is TGTGCCAGCAGTGAAGCAGGGGGGGTGCCATATGGCTACACCTTC.

The chain is built from TRBV23-1 and TRBJ2-7, with TRBD1 as a possible D gene (6 bases). TRBV23-1 is recorded as an ORF, its role being uncertain. V was shortened by 0 bases and J by 5 bases, with 11 bases between the two germline ends. The CDR3 is made up of 14 amino acids. This chain's CDR3 is CASSQSPQGDEQYF. The CDR3 coding sequence is TGCGCCAGCAGTCAATCCCCACAGGGTGACGAGCAGTACTTC.

This clone was picked up a small number of times. CDR3 nucleotide sequence: TGTGCCAGTAGTATATCGGTAAATGAGCAGTTCTTC. This gives the protein CASSISVNEQFF. This chain links TRBV19 with TRBJ2-1; D remains unclear. V lost 2 bases, J lost 7 bases, and 6 bases lay in between. CDR1 is LNHDA and CDR2 is SQIVND in the germline V gene (reference sequence). This CDR3 contains 12 residues.

The chain employs TRBV2 and TRBJ2-7; 8 nucleotides align to TRBD1. Germline CDR1 reads SNHLY; CDR2 reads FYNNEI. This CDR3 has 14 amino acids. V was pared by 8 bases and J by 1 base, with 7 bases of the junction left unmatched. The CDR3, as DNA: TGTGCCAGCGCCGCCCAGGGGGCTTCCTACGAGCAGTACTTC. It specifies CASAAQGASYEQYF.

The chain carries TRBV19 and TRBJ2-3, with D possibly being TRBD1 (6 bases). The germline gives CDR1 LNHDA, CDR2 SQIVND (reference sequence). The CDR3 spans 14 residues. V lost 4 bases to trimming and J lost 5 bases, with 13 bases between them. Here the CDR3 reads CASSTDWGQDTQYF. CDR3 DNA sequence: TGTGCCAGTAGTACCGACTGGGGGCAAGATACGCAGTATTTT.

CDR3 loop: CASSLAGTSGGADTQYF. The CDR3 DNA reads as TGTGCCAGCAGCTTAGCGGGGACTAGCGGGGGGGCAGATACGCAGTATTTT. The V gene is TRBV7-8, the J gene TRBJ2-3; 16 positions agree with TRBD2. The CDR3 spans 17 residues. V lost 0 bases, J lost 4 bases, and 1 base stayed unmatched. Germline V lookup: CDR1 SGHVS, CDR2 FQNEAQ. Variable domain in full (rest from reference TRBV7-8 and TRBJ2-3): GAGVSQSPRYKVAKRGQDVALRCDPISGHVSLFWYQQALGQGPEFLTYFQNEAQLDKSGLPSDRFFAERPEGSVSTLKIQRTQQEDSAVYLCASSLAGTSGGADTQYFGPGTRLTVL.

The V call is TRBV19, the J call TRBJ2-5; TRBD2 matches 8 bases. Losses at the gene ends were 5 bases for V and 3 bases for J; bases not matched to a gene: 5. This CDR3 is built from 14 residues. Per the germline V gene, CDR1 is LNHDA and CDR2 is SQIVND (reference sequence). The CDR3 DNA is TGTGCCAGTAGTCCCCGGACTAGCAAAGAGACCCAGTACTTC. Translating gives CASSPRTSKETQYF.

DNA for the CDR3: TGCGCCAGCAGCTTGCAGCGGGGGGTCAATGAGCAGTTCTTC. Translating it yields CASSLQRGVNEQFF. The chain couples TRBV5-1 to TRBJ2-1; the match to TRBD2 covers 9 bases. The V and J ends lost 1 base and 6 bases, in that order; junction bases with no gene match: 2. Germline V gene data show CDR1 as SGHRS and CDR2 as YFSETQ. The CDR3 loop spans 14 amino acids.

The chain combines TRBV5-1 with TRBJ2-7; 11 positions match TRBD2. This CDR3 is 14 amino acids long. Germline assignment: CDR1 SGHRS and CDR2 YFSETQ. With V trimmed by 4 bases and J by 3 bases, 3 bases remained unmatched. The CDR3 DNA is TGCGCCAGCAGCGAGGGACTAGCGGACTACGAGCAGTACTTC. Its protein product is CASSEGLADYEQYF. Together with reference TRBV5-1 and TRBJ2-7, the CDR3 gives the full variable domain: KAGVTQTPRYLIKTRGQQVTLSCSPISGHRSVSWYQQTPGQGLQFLFEYFSETQRNKGNFPGRFSGRQFSNSRSEMNVSTLELGDSALYLCASSEGLADYEQYFGPGTRLTVT.

This chain connects TRBV29-1 to TRBJ2-3; D unresolved. Germline CDR1 and CDR2: SQVTM and ANQGSEA. Trimming took 7 bases from V and 8 from J, leaving 13 bases between them. The CDR3 runs 11 residues. In DNA form, the CDR3 reads TGCAGCGCCTTAGAGCCCGGTACGCAGTATTTT. Translation: CSALEPGTQYF.

The chain joins TRBV6-5 to TRBJ2-3; 9 nucleotides align to TRBD1. V shed 6 bases and J 2 bases; nucleotides not matched to a gene: 6. The CDR3 has 15 residues. Per germline, CDR1 MNHEY and CDR2 SVGAGI. CDR3 protein: CASSGTGLYTDTQYF. DNA of the CDR3: TGTGCCAGCAGCGGGACAGGGTTATACACAGATACGCAGTATTTT.